Listed below are T cell receptor beta chains from one sample, sequenced in a study of CD8 T cells in Susac syndrome. In TCRdb, the immunoSEQ multiplex PCR reads were re-called with MiXCR into one record per CDR3 protein. The top ten clones hold around 0.12% of a sample with around 130,000 distinct CDR3 sequences, roughly 95% of them seen once. Sequencing was carried out using CD4+ T cells from PBMCs. Source of these receptors: a human donor in good health. The CDR3 runs from the conserved cysteine through the conserved F or W. The order of the fields is clone size, D gene, J gene, V gene, CDR3 protein, CDR3 DNA. The D gene is left open where the match is weak. Not every row has a clone size; where given, it reads once, few, many or a size class.

clone_size: .; d_call: .; j_call: TRBJ2-7; v_call: TRBV3-1; cdr3_aa: CASSQTRHEQYF; cdr3_nt: TGTGCCAGCAGCCAGACTAGGCACGAGCAGTACTTC
clone_size: .; d_call: .; j_call: TRBJ1-5; v_call: TRBV7-2; cdr3_aa: CASSPGRSNQPQHF; cdr3_nt: TGTGCCAGCAGCCCCGGGCGTAGCAATCAGCCCCAGCATTTT
clone_size: .; d_call: TRBD2; j_call: TRBJ2-1; v_call: TRBV5-6; cdr3_aa: CASSLVPPGLVYVRGTSIPHEQFF; cdr3_nt: TGTGCCAGCAGCTTGGTTCCCCCGGGACTAGTATACGTGAGGGGGACTAGTATACCCCATGAGCAGTTCTTC
clone_size: .; d_call: TRBD1; j_call: TRBJ1-2; v_call: TRBV7-9; cdr3_aa: CASSPSGQGNGYTF; cdr3_nt: TGTGCCAGCAGCCCCTCAGGACAGGGGAATGGCTACACCTTC
clone_size: .; d_call: TRBD1; j_call: TRBJ2-7; v_call: TRBV3-1; cdr3_aa: CASSQTTGTGAGEQYF; cdr3_nt: TGTGCCAGCAGCCAAACGACCGGGACAGGGGCTGGCGAGCAGTACTTC
clone_size: .; d_call: .; j_call: TRBJ1-1; v_call: TRBV29-1; cdr3_aa: CSVGPTSEAFF; cdr3_nt: TGCAGCGTCGGACCCACCTCTGAAGCTTTCTTT
clone_size: .; d_call: .; j_call: TRBJ1-2; v_call: TRBV19; cdr3_aa: CASSMDSYYGYTF; cdr3_nt: TGTGCCAGTAGTATGGACAGCTACTATGGCTACACCTTC
clone_size: once; d_call: .; j_call: TRBJ2-3; v_call: TRBV7-9; cdr3_aa: CASSVKGRGTDTQYF; cdr3_nt: TGTGCCAGCAGCGTAAAGGGCAGGGGCACAGATACGCAGTATTTT
clone_size: .; d_call: TRBD1; j_call: TRBJ2-1; v_call: TRBV23-1; cdr3_aa: CASSPDRGSYNEQFF; cdr3_nt: TGCGCCAGCAGCCCGGACAGGGGCTCCTACAATGAGCAGTTCTTC
clone_size: once; d_call: .; j_call: TRBJ2-1; v_call: TRBV19; cdr3_aa: CASSKPATQRARDNEQFF; cdr3_nt: TGTGCCAGTAGTAAGCCGGCCACGCAGAGGGCGAGGGACAATGAGCAGTTCTTC
clone_size: .; d_call: TRBD2; j_call: TRBJ2-1; v_call: TRBV29-1; cdr3_aa: CSVPGTSGRIDEQFF; cdr3_nt: TGCAGCGTTCCCGGGACTAGCGGGAGAATCGATGAGCAGTTCTTC
clone_size: .; d_call: .; j_call: TRBJ2-7; v_call: TRBV2; cdr3_aa: CASSEKGYEQYF; cdr3_nt: TGTGCCAGCAGTGAAAAGGGGTACGAGCAGTACTTC
clone_size: .; d_call: TRBD1; j_call: TRBJ1-1; v_call: TRBV4-2; cdr3_aa: CASSHLGQGGNTEAFF; cdr3_nt: TGTGCCAGCAGCCATTTGGGACAGGGTGGGAACACTGAAGCTTTCTTT
clone_size: .; d_call: TRBD1; j_call: TRBJ2-7; v_call: TRBV4-2; cdr3_aa: CASSQTSGQGLYEQYF; cdr3_nt: TGTGCCAGCAGCCAAACCTCAGGACAGGGCTTATACGAGCAGTACTTC
clone_size: .; d_call: TRBD2; j_call: TRBJ2-7; v_call: TRBV29-1; cdr3_aa: CSGKGLAGGGEQYF; cdr3_nt: TGCAGCGGAAAGGGACTAGCGGGAGGAGGCGAGCAGTACTTC
clone_size: .; d_call: .; j_call: TRBJ2-7; v_call: TRBV29-1; cdr3_aa: CSASGSLFSEQYF; cdr3_nt: TGCAGCGCCTCAGGGTCGCTTTTCTCCGAGCAGTACTTC
clone_size: .; d_call: TRBD2; j_call: TRBJ2-5; v_call: TRBV5-1; cdr3_aa: CASSRAGVQETQYF; cdr3_nt: TGCGCCAGCAGCAGAGCGGGAGTTCAAGAGACCCAGTACTTC
clone_size: .; d_call: .; j_call: TRBJ1-1; v_call: TRBV6-1; cdr3_aa: CASSEGGTRAFF; cdr3_nt: TGTGCCAGCAGTGAAGGGGGGACAAGAGCTTTCTTT
clone_size: .; d_call: TRBD2; j_call: TRBJ2-2; v_call: TRBV29-1; cdr3_aa: CSVAPSGNAGELFF; cdr3_nt: TGCAGCGTTGCCCCTAGCGGGAATGCTGGGGAGCTGTTTTTT
clone_size: .; d_call: .; j_call: TRBJ2-2; v_call: TRBV24-1; cdr3_aa: CATSDLSDTGELFF; cdr3_nt: TGTGCCACCAGTGATTTGTCCGACACCGGGGAGCTGTTTTTT
clone_size: few; d_call: TRBD2; j_call: TRBJ2-7; v_call: TRBV7-2; cdr3_aa: CASSLGLAGGEQYF; cdr3_nt: TGTGCCAGCAGCCTCGGACTAGCGGGAGGCGAGCAGTACTTC
clone_size: .; d_call: TRBD1; j_call: TRBJ2-5; v_call: TRBV7-8; cdr3_aa: CASSLPQTGQMTQYF; cdr3_nt: TGTGCCAGCAGCCTCCCCCAGACAGGGCAAATGACCCAGTACTTC
clone_size: .; d_call: .; j_call: TRBJ2-7; v_call: TRBV12-1; cdr3_aa: CASSRLPGNYEQYF; cdr3_nt: TGTGCCAGCAGCCGCCTCCCGGGGAACTACGAGCAGTACTTC
clone_size: .; d_call: TRBD2; j_call: TRBJ2-5; v_call: TRBV2; cdr3_aa: CASRVSLAGGGETQYF; cdr3_nt: TGTGCCAGCAGAGTCTCATTAGCGGGAGGAGGGGAGACCCAGTACTTC
clone_size: once; d_call: .; j_call: TRBJ2-3; v_call: TRBV5-1; cdr3_aa: CASSVDRPTDTQYF; cdr3_nt: TGCGCCAGCAGCGTGGACAGACCCACAGATACGCAGTATTTT
clone_size: .; d_call: .; j_call: TRBJ2-2; v_call: TRBV18; cdr3_aa: CASSPLESNTGELFF; cdr3_nt: TGTGCCAGCTCACCTCTAGAGTCGAACACCGGGGAGCTGTTTTTT
clone_size: .; d_call: .; j_call: TRBJ1-2; v_call: TRBV29-1; cdr3_aa: CSVEQGNYGYTF; cdr3_nt: TGCAGCGTTGAACAGGGGAACTATGGCTACACCTTC
clone_size: .; d_call: .; j_call: TRBJ2-6; v_call: TRBV5-1; cdr3_aa: CASSLASGSSGANVLTF; cdr3_nt: TGCGCCAGCAGCTTGGCGTCGGGAAGCTCTGGGGCCAACGTCCTGACTTTC
clone_size: .; d_call: .; j_call: TRBJ1-1; v_call: TRBV14; cdr3_aa: CASSQDLVGNTEAFF; cdr3_nt: TGTGCCAGCAGCCAAGATCTTGTGGGAAACACTGAAGCTTTCTTT
clone_size: .; d_call: .; j_call: TRBJ2-5; v_call: TRBV15; cdr3_aa: CATSREGGGETQYF; cdr3_nt: TGTGCCACCAGCAGAGAGGGGGGAGGAGAGACCCAGTACTTC
clone_size: .; d_call: TRBD2; j_call: TRBJ2-7; v_call: TRBV20-1; cdr3_aa: CSAHPGGTSGYEQYF; cdr3_nt: TGCAGTGCTCACCCGGGGGGGACTAGCGGTTACGAGCAGTACTTC
clone_size: .; d_call: TRBD1; j_call: TRBJ1-2; v_call: TRBV5-1; cdr3_aa: CASSVDRDGYTF; cdr3_nt: TGCGCCAGCAGCGTGGACAGGGATGGCTACACCTTC
clone_size: .; d_call: .; j_call: TRBJ1-1; v_call: TRBV2; cdr3_aa: CATSRVENTEAFF; cdr3_nt: TGTGCCACCAGTCGGGTGGAGAACACTGAAGCTTTCTTT
clone_size: .; d_call: TRBD2; j_call: TRBJ2-3; v_call: TRBV5-1; cdr3_aa: CASSTGLAGVGTDTQYF; cdr3_nt: TGCGCCAGCAGCACGGGACTAGCGGGAGTCGGAACAGATACGCAGTATTTT
clone_size: once; d_call: .; j_call: TRBJ2-5; v_call: TRBV24-1; cdr3_aa: CATSDLRGETQYF; cdr3_nt: TGTGCCACCAGTGATTTGAGGGGGGAGACCCAGTACTTC
clone_size: .; d_call: .; j_call: TRBJ2-6; v_call: TRBV20-1; cdr3_aa: CSARAPNSGANVLTF; cdr3_nt: TGCAGTGCTAGAGCGCCGAACTCTGGGGCCAACGTCCTGACTTTC
clone_size: once; d_call: .; j_call: TRBJ1-5; v_call: TRBV29-1; cdr3_aa: CSVGWAENQPQHF; cdr3_nt: TGCAGCGTTGGTTGGGCAGAGAATCAGCCCCAGCATTTT
clone_size: .; d_call: TRBD2; j_call: TRBJ2-1; v_call: TRBV27; cdr3_aa: CASRRPGGNEQFF; cdr3_nt: TGTGCCAGCAGGCGGCCGGGGGGCAATGAGCAGTTCTTC
clone_size: .; d_call: .; j_call: TRBJ2-7; v_call: TRBV20-1; cdr3_aa: CSARGGSYEQYF; cdr3_nt: TGCAGTGCTAGGGGCGGCTCCTACGAGCAGTACTTC
clone_size: .; d_call: TRBD1; j_call: TRBJ1-2; v_call: TRBV5-1; cdr3_aa: CASSLTGGGSYGYTF; cdr3_nt: TGCGCCAGCAGCCTGACAGGGGGCGGAAGCTATGGCTACACCTTC
clone_size: .; d_call: .; j_call: TRBJ1-2; v_call: TRBV29-1; cdr3_aa: CSVGRDQGGYTF; cdr3_nt: TGCAGCGTTGGGAGGGACCAAGGGGGCTACACCTTC
clone_size: .; d_call: TRBD2; j_call: TRBJ2-5; v_call: TRBV25-1; cdr3_aa: CASSRTAGVGETQYF; cdr3_nt: TGTGCCAGCAGCCGTACCGCGGGAGTCGGGGAGACCCAGTACTTC
clone_size: .; d_call: TRBD2; j_call: TRBJ2-1; v_call: TRBV6-4; cdr3_aa: CASSKAGASDHEQFF; cdr3_nt: TGTGCCAGCAGTAAAGCGGGAGCTAGCGACCATGAGCAGTTCTTC
clone_size: once; d_call: TRBD2; j_call: TRBJ2-5; v_call: TRBV12-3/TRBV12-4; cdr3_aa: CASIGLAGGKDCETQYF; cdr3_nt: TGTGCCAGCATCGGTCTAGCGGGAGGAAAGGATTGCGAGACCCAGTACTTC
clone_size: .; d_call: .; j_call: TRBJ2-7; v_call: TRBV5-5; cdr3_aa: CASSSHDTGFYEQYF; cdr3_nt: TGTGCCAGCAGCTCGCACGACACAGGATTCTACGAGCAGTACTTC
clone_size: once; d_call: TRBD2; j_call: TRBJ2-1; v_call: TRBV20-1; cdr3_aa: CSATLAGLWNEQFF; cdr3_nt: TGCAGTGCTACCCTAGCGGGATTGTGGAATGAGCAGTTCTTC
clone_size: .; d_call: .; j_call: TRBJ2-5; v_call: TRBV24-1; cdr3_aa: CATSDGGHLQETQYF; cdr3_nt: TGTGCCACCAGTGACGGGGGACATCTCCAAGAGACCCAGTACTTC
clone_size: .; d_call: TRBD1; j_call: TRBJ1-1; v_call: TRBV2; cdr3_aa: CASRGQGDTEAFF; cdr3_nt: TGTGCCAGCAGGGGACAGGGGGACACTGAAGCTTTCTTT
clone_size: .; d_call: TRBD2; j_call: TRBJ2-1; v_call: TRBV27; cdr3_aa: CASRIEGGRNNEQFF; cdr3_nt: TGTGCCAGCAGGATCGAGGGAGGGCGAAACAATGAGCAGTTCTTC
clone_size: .; d_call: .; j_call: TRBJ2-1; v_call: TRBV10-2; cdr3_aa: CATRETGVNEQFF; cdr3_nt: TGCGCCACCAGAGAGACGGGAGTCAATGAGCAGTTCTTC
clone_size: .; d_call: TRBD2; j_call: TRBJ2-1; v_call: TRBV29-1; cdr3_aa: CSVAGGSTPYNEQFF; cdr3_nt: TGCAGCGTGGCAGGCGGGAGTACCCCCTACAATGAGCAGTTCTTC
clone_size: once; d_call: TRBD1; j_call: TRBJ2-3; v_call: TRBV3-1; cdr3_aa: CASRRTGNTDTQYF; cdr3_nt: TGTGCCAGCAGACGGACAGGGAACACAGATACGCAGTATTTT
clone_size: .; d_call: .; j_call: TRBJ2-5; v_call: TRBV7-6; cdr3_aa: CASSYYLRDPRETQYF; cdr3_nt: TGTGCCAGCAGCTACTACCTCCGGGACCCCAGAGAGACCCAGTACTTC
clone_size: .; d_call: .; j_call: TRBJ2-7; v_call: TRBV4-1; cdr3_aa: CASSQEPRSYEQYF; cdr3_nt: TGCGCCAGCAGCCAAGAGCCTAGATCCTACGAGCAGTACTTC
clone_size: .; d_call: TRBD2; j_call: TRBJ2-1; v_call: TRBV11-2; cdr3_aa: CASSLPPGLVQFF; cdr3_nt: TGTGCCAGCAGCCTGCCACCGGGACTAGTTCAGTTCTTC
clone_size: .; d_call: TRBD1; j_call: TRBJ2-7; v_call: TRBV28; cdr3_aa: CASSFLGGHEQYF; cdr3_nt: TGTGCCAGCAGTTTTTTAGGGGGCCACGAGCAGTACTTC
clone_size: .; d_call: .; j_call: TRBJ1-5; v_call: TRBV29-1; cdr3_aa: CSAKNDGDQPQHF; cdr3_nt: TGCAGCGCTAAAAACGACGGCGATCAGCCCCAGCATTTT
clone_size: .; d_call: .; j_call: TRBJ2-3; v_call: TRBV18; cdr3_aa: CASSAGQTDTQYF; cdr3_nt: TGTGCCAGCTCAGCCGGACAGACTGATACGCAGTATTTT
clone_size: .; d_call: .; j_call: TRBJ1-5; v_call: TRBV19; cdr3_aa: CASSIAPGQPQHF; cdr3_nt: TGTGCCAGTAGTATCGCCCCGGGTCAGCCCCAGCATTTT